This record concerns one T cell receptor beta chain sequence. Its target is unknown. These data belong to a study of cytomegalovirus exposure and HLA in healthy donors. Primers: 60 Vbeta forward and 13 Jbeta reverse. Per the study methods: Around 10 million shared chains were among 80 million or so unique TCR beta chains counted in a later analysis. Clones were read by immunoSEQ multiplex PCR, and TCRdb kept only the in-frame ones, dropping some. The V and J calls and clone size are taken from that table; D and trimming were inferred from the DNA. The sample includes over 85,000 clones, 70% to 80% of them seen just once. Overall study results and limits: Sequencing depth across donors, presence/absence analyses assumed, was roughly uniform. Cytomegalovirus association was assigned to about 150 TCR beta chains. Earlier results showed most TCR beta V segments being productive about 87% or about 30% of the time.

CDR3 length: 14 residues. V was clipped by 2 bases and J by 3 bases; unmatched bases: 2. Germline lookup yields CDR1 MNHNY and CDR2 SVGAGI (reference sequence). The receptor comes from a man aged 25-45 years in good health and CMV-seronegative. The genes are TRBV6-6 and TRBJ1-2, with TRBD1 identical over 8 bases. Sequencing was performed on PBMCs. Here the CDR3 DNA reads TGTGCCAGCAGTTACCGGGGACAGGACTATGGCTACACCTTC. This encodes CASSYRGQDYGYTF.